This T cell receptor (beta chain) emerged from a study of CD8 T cells in Susac syndrome (dated by TCRdb to 2018 to 2020). The study in broad terms: The study used repertoire sequencing to test whether antigen drove CD8+ T cell activation and differentiation in Susac syndrome. On the study overall, not on this receptor specifically: The study acknowledged that relatively few individuals were included in the TCR sequencing and HLA analysis.

The germline V gene provides CDR1 SGHTS and CDR2 YDEGEE. Spanning cysteine to phenylalanine, the CDR3 consists of 15 amino acids. Just CDR3 DNA is preserved here, 45 bases in frame from base 1. The junction shows trimming of 2 bases on V and 5 bases on J, and the gene matches do not reach 9 bases of it. High-throughput TCR beta sequencing profiled peripheral blood CD8+ and CD4+ T cells from healthy donors, Susac syndrome patients and multiple sclerosis patients. Treatment-naive patients with stable or active relapsing-remitting disease fulfilling revised McDonald criteria were used as multiple sclerosis controls. CD8+ TEMRA cells were enriched by FACS, while bulk CD8+ and CD4+ T cells were purified by magnetic negative isolation. Blood was collected in EDTA tubes and processed within 24 hours, with PBMCs isolated through density gradient centrifugation. PBMCs intended for TCR sequencing were cryopreserved in liquid nitrogen and thawed later in a water bath at 37 degrees C. The sorted or isolated CD4+, CD8+ and CD8+ TEMRA cells reached a purity of at least 90%.

RNA was extracted using the RNeasy kit, and about 0.5 to 1 ug of the RNA was reverse transcribed with random hexamers. The immunoSEQ multiplex PCR assay, which covers 54 Vbeta and 13 Jbeta segments, was used to amplify TCR beta CDR3 regions. Bias from PCR amplification was corrected by using a synthetic template baseline for primer optimization and for computational correction. In the authors' own workflow: Reads were annotated to V, D and J genes according to IMGT and were analyzed with immunoSEQ Analyzer, with only productive sequences retained. Clonality was computed as one minus Shannon entropy normalized by log2 of the number of productive unique sequences. For each patient and control, public and private clones were evaluated among the 100 most prevalent clones. Clones were defined as Susac-specific when absent from the healthy and MS cohorts, from about 1,100 published viral clones and from other ImmuneACCESS disease sequences. The raw public reads went through TCRdb reprocessing: fastp at Q25, MiXCR clone calling, in-frame beta chains kept. When rows share a CDR3 protein, they turn into one entry using the most common DNA and genes. These V and J calls originate from TCRdb's pipeline instead of the authors' own analysis. The sample includes 200,000 or so distinct CDR3 sequences, with more than 90% observed a single time. Just under 0.095% of the sample comes from the top ten.

Concerning this clonotype itself: The target of this receptor is not known. The record has no base qualities; no much larger clone is one base away.

The chain links TRBV5-8 with TRBJ2-5, with 7 junctional bases fitting TRBD2. The source is a human donor with multiple sclerosis. The sequencing input was CD4+ T cells from PBMCs. The base sequence is TGTGCCAGCAGCTTTGGGGGAGGGCCAGACGAGACCCAGTACTTC. This is translated as CASSFGGGPDETQYF.